The 21 T cell receptor beta chains in this list originate from one sample, sequenced in a study of breast tumors, draining lymph nodes, adjacent tissues (dated by TCRdb to 2016 to 2017). The receptor library was made with multiplex PCR. Sequenced on an Illumina HiSeq 2000. The raw public data were reprocessed by TCRdb itself: fastp quality trimming at Q25, MiXCR clonotype calling, in-frame beta chains only. CDR3 protein duplicates are merged, each entry listing the most common genes and DNA. The sample data list 12,000 or so distinct CDR3 sequences, and approximately 50% of these were observed just once. Clones ranked in the top ten supply around a third of the sample. The material sequenced was breast tumor tissue. The receptor set was obtained from a female donor with breast cancer. Some clones in this sample may be carry-over from other donors' samples.

The table lists this clonotype with a few counts. V is TRBV7-9 and J is TRBJ2-5, with D unclear. The germline V gene has CDR1 SEHNR and CDR2 FQNEAQ (reference sequence). V lost 5 bases to trimming and J lost 5 bases, with 12 bases between them. The CDR3 totals 13 residues. The CDR3 region is CASSLDLEETQYF. DNA for the CDR3: TGTGCCAGCAGCCTCGACCTAGAGGAGACCCAGTACTTC.

Concerning this clonotype itself: With a much larger clone just one base away, this may be a read error. V is TRBV20-1 and J is TRBJ2-1; 9 positions match TRBD2. V shed 2 bases, J shed 12 bases, and the junction held 11 bases outside the gene matches. The germline V gene encodes CDR1 DFQATT and CDR2 SNEGSKA (reference sequence). This CDR3 is 14 amino acids long. The CDR3 loop reads CSARLAGGFGGQFF. The CDR3 DNA is TGCAGTGCTAGATTGGCGGGAGGGTTTGGGGGGCAGTTCTTC.

The genes are TRBV24-1 and TRBJ1-2, with 10 bases identical to TRBD1. CDR1 is KGHDR, CDR2 SFDVKD, per germline. Germline trimming cut 5 bases from V and 8 bases from J; bases unmatched to any gene: 1. This CDR3 is built from 12 residues. The CDR3 DNA follows: TGTGCCACCAGTGTGACAGGGGGCGGCTACACCTTC. Translated: CATSVTGGGYTF.

The chain employs TRBV27 and TRBJ2-7; D ambiguous. Trimming cost V 5 bases and J 3 bases, with 11 bases left between them. The CDR3 is made up of 13 amino acids. Germline V CDR1 and CDR2: MNHEY, SMNVEV (reference sequence). The DNA of the CDR3 is TGTGCCAGCAGTCCTGCCAGAAGCTACGAGCAGTACGTC. It yields the protein CASSPARSYEQYV.

This clonotype has a count of ten or more. This could be a read error, since a much larger clone is one nucleotide away. This chain links TRBV5-1 with TRBJ2-7; maybe TRBD1 (6 bases). Germline V lookup: CDR1 SGHRS, CDR2 YFSETQ. The CDR3 length is 13 residues. DNA for the CDR3: TGCGCCAGTTCCGGGACACCTACCTACGACCAGTACTTC. Translation: CASSGTPTYDQYF.

The chain uses TRBV7-2 and TRBJ1-4; D is possibly TRBD1 (6 bases). The germline CDR1 and CDR2 sequences are SGHTA and FQGNSA. The V end lost 6 bases, the J end lost 2 bases, and 16 bases lay between the germline ends. The CDR3 spans 16 residues. The CDR3 spells CASRTGIDRTNEKLFF. The CDR3 DNA follows: TGTGCCAGCAGAACAGGGATCGATCGGACTAATGAAAAACTGTTTTTT.

The chain joins TRBV29-1 to TRBJ2-2; 8 bases map to TRBD1. The CDR3 extends over 17 amino acids. Trimming at V came to 2 bases and at J to 5 bases, leaving 13 bases not matched to a gene. Germline lookup yields CDR1 SQVTM and CDR2 ANQGSEA. CDR3 loop: CSVERTGMGWGTGELFF. The DNA of the CDR3 is TGCAGCGTTGAACGGACAGGGATGGGGTGGGGAACCGGGGAGCTGTTTTTT.

This clonotype is medium-sized. The chain has TRBV6-1 and TRBJ2-7, with 9 bases that match TRBD2. The CDR3 is 14 residues long. The junction had 9 bases not matched to a gene; V was cut back by 7 bases and J by 5 bases. The germline V gene has CDR1 MNHNS and CDR2 SASEGT. CDR3 protein: CASKREAGADEQYF. In nucleotides, the CDR3 is TGTGCCAGCAAGCGGGAGGCAGGGGCCGACGAGCAGTACTTC.

About this clonotype itself: At one of its ends the junction is not consistent with the germline gene, which may arise from a read error. The rearrangement uses TRBV6-2 or TRBV6-3 and TRBJ1-1; TRBD1 is a possible D gene (5 bases). CDR3 length equals 16 residues. The germline V gene has CDR1 MNHEY and CDR2 SVGEGT. CDR3 residues: CASSYGARVLGTEASF. The CDR3 DNA reads TGTGCCAGCAGTTACGGGGCCAGGGTCTTAGGCACTGAAGCTTCCTTT.

The chain recombines TRBV20-1 with TRBJ1-5; D may be TRBD1 (5 bases). There are 14 residues in the CDR3. V dropped 6 bases and J dropped 0 bases, with 12 bases sitting between them. Germline assignment: CDR1 DFQATT and CDR2 SNEGSKA (reference sequence). The CDR3 DNA reads TGCAGTGCACCGCTAAGGGGTAGCAATCAGCCCCAGCATTTT. Residues: CSAPLRGSNQPQHF.

This clonotype is classed as medium-sized. The chain has TRBV5-5 and TRBJ1-6, with 9 bases matching TRBD1. This CDR3 is built from 14 residues. With V trimmed by 7 bases and J by 10 bases, 9 bases remained unmatched. CDR1 is SGHKS, CDR2 YYEKEE, per germline (reference sequence). The CDR3, as DNA: TGTGCCAGCGGGTTCCGGGACAGGGCATCACCCCTCCACTTT. Amino acid sequence: CASGFRDRASPLHF.

This clonotype was detected a few times. The V gene is TRBV30, the J gene TRBJ1-6; TRBD1 matches at 9 bases. After removal of 0 bases from V and 7 bases from J, the junction contained 1 base not matched to a gene. Germline V gives CDR1 GTSNPN, CDR2 SVGIG (reference sequence). There are 14 residues in the CDR3. The CDR3 sequence: CAWSVGTGNSPLHF. CDR3 nucleotide sequence: TGTGCCTGGAGTGTAGGGACAGGGAATTCACCCCTCCACTTT.

This chain connects TRBV3-1 to TRBJ2-1; TRBD2 agrees at 12 bases. The CDR3 covers 18 residues. Germline CDR1 LGHDT, CDR2 YNNKEL (reference sequence). The trim removed 3 bases at V and 4 bases at J, leaving 10 bases unmatched. The CDR3 DNA is TGTGCCAGCAGCCAGGAGGGGCTAGCGGGAGGGAGATACAATGAGCAGTTCTTC. It specifies CASSQEGLAGGRYNEQFF.

Comments on this clonotype: A read error may produce the germline difference seen at one junction end. This chain connects TRBV5-1 to TRBJ1-6; 8 bases fit TRBD1. This CDR3 has 14 amino acids. Germline V lookup: CDR1 SGHRS, CDR2 YFSETQ. The CDR3, as DNA: TGCGCCAGTACGACAGGGGAGAGGAATTCCCCCCTCCACTTT. Its translation: CASTTGERNSPLHF.

The chain is built from TRBV11-1 and TRBJ1-2, with D tentatively TRBD1 (5 bases). Trimming left V 4 bases short and J 8 bases short, with 11 bases between. The CDR3 has 12 residues. Germline V gene data show CDR1 as SGHAT and CDR2 as FQDESV (reference sequence). CDR3: CASSSSGSGYTF. The DNA for the CDR3 is TGTGCCAGCAGCTCCTCAGGGTCCGGCTACACCTTC.

By frequency in the sample, this clonotype is medium-sized. This CDR3 reads CSARTGGNYGYTF. The CDR3 bases are TGCAGTGCTAGGACTGGGGGTAACTATGGCTACACCTTC. The V and J genes are TRBV20-1 and TRBJ1-2, with D maybe TRBD1 (5 bases). V dropped 3 bases and J dropped 1 base, with 9 bases sitting between them. Germline V lookup: CDR1 DFQATT, CDR2 SNEGSKA (reference sequence). CDR3 length equals 13 residues.

This clonotype is termed medium-sized. The V and J genes are TRBV19 and TRBJ2-5; D call uncertain. The CDR3 is 14 amino acids. Trimming removed 7 bases from V and 2 bases from J, with 14 bases in between. In germline, CDR1 is LNHDA, CDR2 SQIVND (reference sequence). The CDR3 protein is CASTIRSGQETQYF. The CDR3 DNA sequence: TGTGCCAGTACCATCCGCAGTGGGCAAGAGACCCAGTACTTC.

By frequency in the sample, this clonotype is medium-sized. The V gene is TRBV4-1, the J gene TRBJ1-2; D is possibly TRBD1 (6 bases). Germline V CDR1 and CDR2: MGHRA, YSYEKL. V was trimmed by 0 bases and J by 6 bases, leaving 14 bases between them. The CDR3 is made up of 15 amino acids. CDR3 sequence: CASSQEGRGGDGYTF. CDR3 coding DNA: TGCGCCAGCAGCCAAGAGGGCAGGGGCGGTGATGGCTACACCTTC.

This clonotype occurred once. V and J are TRBV5-4 and TRBJ2-1; D is undetermined. Germline CDR1 SGHNT, CDR2 YYREEE (reference sequence). The CDR3 has 13 amino acids. Trimming took 2 bases from V and 7 from J, leaving 10 bases between them. This CDR3 is CASSFATANEQFF. CDR3 coding DNA: TGTGCCAGCAGCTTTGCAACAGCGAATGAGCAGTTCTTC.

This chain connects TRBV20-1 to TRBJ2-3; 10 bases fit TRBD2. Germline lookup yields CDR1 DFQATT and CDR2 SNEGSKA (reference sequence). The trim removed 3 bases at V and 3 bases at J, leaving 3 bases unmatched. This CDR3 spans 14 amino acids. The CDR3 sequence is CSASRTSGTDTQYF. Here the CDR3 DNA reads TGCAGTGCTAGCCGGACTAGCGGAACAGATACGCAGTATTTT.

This clonotype was seen a handful of times. The chain carries TRBV5-1 and TRBJ2-3; 12 bases fit TRBD2. The CDR3 spans 18 residues. Germline V gene lookup returns CDR1 SGHRS and CDR2 YFSETQ. Trimming cost V 0 bases and J 2 bases; bases outside gene matches: 7. CDR3 nucleotides: TGCGCCAGCAGCTTGGGACTAGCGGGGGCGGTGGCCACAGATACGCAGTATTTT. Protein sequence: CASSLGLAGAVATDTQYF.